This T cell receptor beta chain was recorded in a study of blood T cell repertoires in COVID-19. This clone was seen just once. Clones were read by immunoSEQ multiplex PCR, and TCRdb kept only the in-frame ones, dropping some. The table includes about 170,000 clones, around nine tenths detected once. Looked up from germline, CDR1 is LGHDT and CDR2 is YNNKEL (reference sequence). The CDR3 contains 14 residues. V was pared by 1 base and J by 7 bases, with 10 bases between. Input material: PBMCs or T cells enriched from blood (not recorded which). This TCR was recovered from a woman younger than 30 who had recovered from COVID-19. The chain recombines TRBV3-1 (or the pseudogene TRBV3-2) with TRBJ2-2, with D maybe TRBD1 (6 bases). CDR3 protein: CASSQVGGGGELFF. CDR3 in DNA: TGTGCCAGCAGCCAAGTAGGGGGTGGCGGGGAGCTGTTTTTT.